The clone carrying this TCR beta chain was seen a handful of times. Its antigen is still unknown. Expansion of antigen-specific CD4+ T cells with viral peptide pools was carried out by the ViraFEST assay before sequencing. Following culture for approximately ten days, CD4+ T cells were isolated. A positive SARS-CoV-2 PCR test fell between March and December 2020. On day 3 and again on day 7, half the medium was replaced with IL-2 medium. This sample was taken from a study of vaccination effects on CD4 cells after COVID-19. This CDR3 is 15 amino acids long. From germline, CDR1 is KGHSY and CDR2 FQNENV. V was pared by 1 base and J by 3 bases, with 13 bases between. Here immunoSEQ multiplex PCR was the method, and the copy in TCRdb shows in-frame clones only, minus some. The table shows about 36,000 clones, with about 73% occurring only once.

The TCR sequence derives from a human donor who had a prior SARS-CoV-2 infection. The source material was CD4+ T cells from PBMCs cultured with HCoV-NL63 spike peptides, sampled before COVID-19 vaccination. The chain carries TRBV16 and TRBJ2-7; perhaps TRBD1 as D (5 bases). CDR3 in amino acids: CASSQFRAGNYEQYF. DNA for the CDR3: TGTGCCAGCAGCCAATTTAGGGCAGGGAACTACGAGCAGTACTTC.